The following is a T cell receptor beta chain sequence with its context. Researchers ran the PCR with 60 Vbeta and 13 Jbeta primers. The method was immunoSEQ multiplex PCR; TCRdb's version includes in-frame clones alone and lacks a portion of them. The table has 200,000 to 250,000 clones, 70% to 80% seen once. The sample is drawn from a study of cytomegalovirus exposure and HLA in healthy donors. This CDR3 region has 15 residues. Trimming at V came to 3 bases and at J to 7 bases, leaving 10 bases not matched to a gene. Germline CDR1 and CDR2: LNHDA and SQIVND (reference sequence). The sequence was collected from a male donor in good health and CMV-seronegative. Sequences were obtained from PBMCs. The rearrangement joins TRBV19 to TRBJ2-7; 9 bases match TRBD2. The CDR3 DNA reads TGTGCCAGTAGTATCCTTAGCGGGAGCCTCGGGGAGCAGTACTTC. Protein product: CASSILSGSLGEQYF.